The TCR beta chain under discussion was sequenced for a study of cytotoxic CD8 clonotypes in ibrutinib-treated CLL. Study at large: The study included 11 relapsed/refractory and 15 treatment-naive patients; under 18 had IGHV unmutated disease. General study findings and limits: Under therapy, public clonotypes either contracted or stayed stable, and they were uncommon.

The protocol was immunoSEQ multiplex PCR, while the TCRdb copy is restricted to in-frame clones and leaves out a portion. Here the sample spans hundreds of thousands of clones, under 70% being singletons. The CDR3 length is 14 residues. CDR1 is SGHRS, CDR2 YFSETQ, per germline. The V end lost 6 bases, the J end lost 2 bases, and 12 bases lay between the germline ends. The TCR beta libraries used about 2 micrograms of genomic DNA that came from cryopreserved PBMCs. Note on this clone: The antigen is not known.

This TCR was recovered from a human donor with chronic lymphocytic leukemia. This chain joins TRBV5-1 and TRBJ2-1, with D tentatively TRBD1 or TRBD2 (5 bases each). This specimen was PBMCs, taken after 36 months of ibrutinib treatment. The CDR3 nucleotides are TGCGCCAGCACAGGGAGCGGAGCCTACAATGAGCAGTTCTTC. It encodes CASTGSGAYNEQFF.